Shown below are 27 T cell receptor beta chains from a single sample sequenced in a study of cytotoxic CD8 clonotypes in ibrutinib-treated CLL. Measured with immunoSEQ multiplex PCR; TCRdb has only the in-frame clones, and not every one. This sample has over 120,000 clones, with 60% to 85% found just once. Here the sequenced sample was PBMCs, taken after 24 months of ibrutinib treatment. The receptors were gathered from a human donor with chronic lymphocytic leukemia.

The genes are TRBV19 and TRBJ2-7; TRBD2 matches 8 bases. This CDR3 spans 15 amino acids. Per the germline V gene, CDR1 is LNHDA and CDR2 is SQIVND (reference sequence). After removal of 5 bases from V and 0 bases from J, the junction contained 6 bases not matched to a gene. The chain's CDR3 is CASSPMTSASYEQYF. Written as DNA, the CDR3 is TGTGCCAGTAGTCCCATGACTAGCGCCTCCTACGAGCAGTACTTC.

The chain carries TRBV5-1 and TRBJ1-4; D is ambiguous. This CDR3 is 12 amino acids long. Germline V gene data show CDR1 as SGHRS and CDR2 as YFSETQ. The V and J ends lost 3 bases and 7 bases respectively, with 7 bases between them. CDR3 DNA sequence: TGCGCCAGCAGCTCGGAGGGTGAAAAACTGTTTTTT. Encoded protein: CASSSEGEKLFF.

The J gene is TRBJ1-1, the V gene TRBV29-1, with 8 bases lining up with TRBD1. CDR1 SQVTM and CDR2 ANQGSEA come from the germline V gene. This CDR3 comprises 14 residues. With V trimmed by 7 bases and J by 3 bases, 10 bases remained unmatched. The CDR3 region has the DNA TGCAGCGCCAGCCCCCAGGGGGCGGACACTGAAGCTTTCTTT. Encoded protein: CSASPQGADTEAFF.

This clone was seen a few times. The chain employs TRBV9 and TRBJ1-3, with a weak D call TRBD1 (6 bases). CDR1 is SGDLS, CDR2 YYNGEE, per germline. The V gene lost 0 bases and the J gene lost 0 bases, with 13 bases spanning the gap. The CDR3 runs 17 residues. The CDR3 sequence: CASSVGPGGASGNTIYF. The CDR3 DNA reads as TGTGCCAGCAGCGTAGGGCCCGGGGGGGCCTCTGGAAACACCATATATTTT. Full variable domain (outside the CDR3, taken from reference TRBV9 and TRBJ1-3): DSGVTQTPKHLITATGQRVTLRCSPRSGDLSVYWYQQSLDQGLQFLIQYYNGEERAKGNILERFSAQQFPDLHSELNLSSLELGDSALYFCASSVGPGGASGNTIYFGEGSWLTVV.

This clone was seen once. The chain has TRBV5-1 and TRBJ1-1; weak D call: TRBD1 (5 bases). This CDR3 has 14 amino acids. Germline CDR1 reads SGHRS; CDR2 reads YFSETQ. With 0 bases removed from V and 6 bases from J, the gap between germline ends came to 12 bases. CDR3 in DNA: TGCGCCAGCAGCTTGGGGACACCGGTCGCTGAAGCTTTCTTT. Residues: CASSLGTPVAEAFF.

This clone was counted at least ten times. J is TRBJ2-2 and V is TRBV5-1, with D unresolved. Trimming removed 1 base from V and 3 bases from J, with 10 bases in between. Germline V CDR1 and CDR2: SGHRS, YFSETQ. The CDR3 length is 15 residues. CDR3 sequence reads: CASSLSAGDTGELFF. For the CDR3, the DNA is TGCGCCAGCAGCTTGTCGGCAGGCGACACCGGGGAGCTGTTTTTT. The variable domain in full, with the rest retrieved from reference TRBV5-1 and TRBJ2-2, is KAGVTQTPRYLIKTRGQQVTLSCSPISGHRSVSWYQQTPGQGLQFLFEYFSETQRNKGNFPGRFSGRQFSNSRSEMNVSTLELGDSALYLCASSLSAGDTGELFFGEGSRLTVL.

The chain uses TRBV7-9 and TRBJ2-6, with 7 bases fitting TRBD1. The CDR3 totals 15 residues. Per germline, CDR1 SEHNR and CDR2 FQNEAQ (reference sequence). V lost 4 bases, J lost 1 base, and 1 base stayed unmatched. The chain's CDR3 is CASSSTGSGANVLTF. The CDR3 region has the DNA TGTGCCAGCAGCTCGACAGGGTCTGGGGCCAACGTCCTGACTTTC.

The chain joins TRBV9 to TRBJ2-1, with 10 bases aligning to TRBD2. The germline V gene encodes CDR1 SGDLS and CDR2 YYNGEE. The CDR3 loop spans 15 amino acids. V dropped 4 bases and J dropped 8; count of bases not matched to a gene: 9. The CDR3 loop is CASSPGTSVTDEQFF. The CDR3 DNA reads TGTGCCAGCAGCCCCGGGACTAGCGTGACGGATGAGCAGTTCTTC.

This clone was seen only once. This chain links TRBV28 with TRBJ2-7, with TRBD2 as a possible D gene (6 bases). Trimming shortened V by 5 bases and J by 7 bases, and 15 bases separated the two germline ends. The CDR3 is 13 amino acids. CDR1 MDHEN and CDR2 SYDVKM come from the germline V gene. The CDR3 region is CASSPQEGTEQYF. In DNA, the CDR3 is TGTGCCAGCAGTCCTCAGGAGGGGACGGAGCAGTACTTC.

J is TRBJ2-5 and V is TRBV6-1; tentatively, D is TRBD2 (6 bases). From germline, CDR1 is MNHNS and CDR2 SASEGT. This CDR3 has 12 amino acids. Trimming shortened V by 6 bases and J by 4 bases, and 9 bases separated the two germline ends. This CDR3 is CASSAGTETQYF. The DNA for the CDR3 is TGTGCCAGCAGCGCGGGGACAGAGACCCAGTACTTC.

V usage is TRBV5-1 and J usage is TRBJ2-7; 9 nucleotides match TRBD1. The junction had 14 bases not matched to a gene; V was cut back by 3 bases and J by 7 bases. The CDR3 spans 16 residues. The V gene's germline CDR1 is SGHRS and CDR2 YFSETQ. The CDR3 reads CASSWGGQGPTWEQYF. CDR3 DNA sequence: TGCGCCAGCAGCTGGGGGGGACAGGGTCCCACTTGGGAGCAGTACTTC.

The chain has TRBV5-1 and TRBJ2-3, with D tentatively TRBD1 or TRBD2 (5 bases each). Germline V gene data show CDR1 as SGHRS and CDR2 as YFSETQ. Trimming shortened V by 4 bases and J by 2 bases, and 11 bases separated the two germline ends. The CDR3 runs to 14 residues. The CDR3 sequence: CASSPGTPTDTQYF. CDR3 in DNA: TGCGCCAGCAGCCCCGGGACGCCCACAGATACGCAGTATTTT.

The chain employs TRBV7-9 and TRBJ2-4; D unresolved. This CDR3 spans 14 amino acids. V lost 3 bases and J lost 1, with 7 bases in between. CDR1 and CDR2 from the germline V gene are SEHNR and FQNEAQ (reference sequence). The CDR3: CASSLGFAKNIQYF. CDR3 coding DNA: TGTGCCAGCAGCTTGGGTTTTGCCAAAAACATTCAGTACTTC.

The rearrangement joins TRBV18 to TRBJ1-2, with D unresolved. Germline-derived CDR1 and CDR2 are KGHSH and LQKENI. The V and J ends lost 3 bases and 2 bases respectively, with 7 bases between them. CDR3 length: 13 residues. The CDR3 protein is CASSPANNYGYTF. CDR3 bases: TGTGCCAGCTCACCGGCTAACAACTATGGCTACACCTTC.

The gene calls are TRBV6-5 and TRBJ1-2, with 9 bases lining up with TRBD1. This CDR3 has 13 residues. Germline V lookup: CDR1 MNHEY, CDR2 SVGAGI. The J segment lost 8 bases and the V segment lost 6 bases, leaving 7 bases of the junction unmatched. This chain's CDR3 is CASSRTGGGGYTF. In DNA, the CDR3 is TGTGCCAGCAGCCGCACAGGGGGCGGGGGCTACACCTTC.

CDR3 amino acids: CASSYRAGDIYGYTF. CDR3 nucleotides: TGTGCCAGCAGTTACCGGGCAGGGGACATCTATGGCTACACCTTC. This rearrangement joins TRBV6-5 to TRBJ1-2; D may be TRBD1 (6 bases). This CDR3 spans 15 amino acids. CDR1 MNHEY and CDR2 SVGAGI come from the germline V gene. V lost 2 bases and J lost 4, with 14 bases in between.

The chain combines TRBV4-3 with TRBJ2-5, with 14 bases lining up with TRBD2. J gave up 5 bases and V 1 base, and 0 bases lay outside the gene matches. The CDR3 is 15 amino acids. Germline V lookup: CDR1 LGHNA, CDR2 YSLEER. CDR3 sequence: CASSQGTSGGETQYF. DNA for the CDR3: TGCGCCAGCAGCCAAGGGACTAGCGGGGGGGAGACCCAGTACTTC.

The chain is built from TRBV9 and TRBJ2-1; 15 nucleotides line up with TRBD2. The CDR3 contains 16 residues. J was trimmed by 7 bases and V by 3 bases; bases with no gene match: 5. Germline assignment: CDR1 SGDLS and CDR2 YYNGEE. DNA of the CDR3: TGTGCCAGCAGCGCCAGGGGGACTAGCGGGAGGAATGAGCAGTTCTTC. It translates to CASSARGTSGRNEQFF.

The chain recombines TRBV6-6 with TRBJ1-5; 7 bases match TRBD1. The CDR3 has 14 residues. V trimming: 6 bases; J trimming: 12 bases; junction bases outside the gene matches: 14. Looked up from germline, CDR1 is MNHNY and CDR2 is SVGAGI (reference sequence). CDR3 DNA: TGTGCCAGCAGAGGACAGGAGGTGCCCTGGGGCCAGCATTTT. This codes for CASRGQEVPWGQHF.

The chain recombines TRBV30 with TRBJ1-1; no firm D call. CDR1 GTSNPN and CDR2 SVGIG come from the germline V gene (reference sequence). The CDR3 sequence is 13 residues long. Trimming cost V 0 bases and J 0 bases, with 5 bases left between them. CDR3 sequence (DNA): TGTGCCTGGAGTGTTAGTGTGAACACTGAAGCTTTCTTT. Translated: CAWSVSVNTEAFF. The full variable domain, in which reference TRBV30 and TRBJ1-1 provide the parts outside the CDR3, is SQTIHQWPATLVQPVGSPLSLECTVEGTSNPNLYWYRQAAGRGLQLLFYSVGIGQISSEVPQNLSASRPQDRQFILSSKKLLLSDSGFYLCAWSVSVNTEAFFGQGTRLTVV.

This clone has just a few counts. This chain links TRBV7-2 with TRBJ1-3; D call uncertain. Germline V gene sequence: CDR1 SGHTA, CDR2 FQGNSA. Trimming left V 3 bases short and J 7 bases short, with 10 bases between. This CDR3 has 13 amino acids. CDR3 region: CASSLWADNTIYF. For the CDR3, the DNA is TGTGCCAGCAGCTTGTGGGCGGACAACACCATATATTTT.

Details on this clone: In the same sample, other DNA sequences code for this CDR3. This chain uses TRBV9 with TRBJ1-1; 8 bases are shared with TRBD1. Germline CDR1 reads SGDLS; CDR2 reads YYNGEE. With 3 bases clipped from V and 3 bases from J, the junction kept 1 base outside the gene matches. There are 13 residues in the CDR3. The CDR3 bases are TGTGCCAGCAGCGCACAGGGGGACACTGAAGCTTTCTTT. The encoded protein is CASSAQGDTEAFF. The full variable domain, its missing parts supplied by reference TRBV9 and TRBJ1-1, is DSGVTQTPKHLITATGQRVTLRCSPRSGDLSVYWYQQSLDQGLQFLIQYYNGEERAKGNILERFSAQQFPDLHSELNLSSLELGDSALYFCASSAQGDTEAFFGQGTRLTVV.

The chain employs TRBV6-5 and TRBJ1-1; a possible D gene is TRBD1 (5 bases). Between the trimmed V and J ends, which lost 7 bases and 0 bases, there was a span of 9 bases. The germline V gene encodes CDR1 MNHEY and CDR2 SVGAGI. CDR3 length: 13 amino acids. CDR3 sequence: CASKRGMNTEAFF. CDR3 DNA: TGTGCCAGCAAGAGGGGTATGAACACTGAAGCTTTCTTT.

This clone was counted once. The chain has TRBV4-3 and TRBJ1-2; no definite D call. V was clipped by 4 bases and J by 7 bases, with 13 bases between them. Germline CDR1 LGHNA, CDR2 YSLEER. This CDR3 contains 13 residues. The CDR3 loop is CASSPGSLRGYTF. The DNA for the CDR3 is TGCGCCAGCAGCCCCGGATCCCTCCGTGGCTACACCTTC.

The chain uses TRBV5-1 and TRBJ2-3; 9 positions agree with TRBD1. CDR1 and CDR2 from the germline V gene are SGHRS and YFSETQ. This CDR3 region has 14 residues. The junction had 4 bases not matched to a gene; V was cut back by 5 bases and J by 3 bases. The chain's CDR3 is CASRTGGETDTQYF. DNA for the CDR3: TGCGCCAGCAGGACAGGGGGTGAGACAGATACGCAGTATTTT.

This sequence joins TRBV7-2 and TRBJ1-4; maybe TRBD1 (6 bases). The CDR3 runs to 16 residues. The V and J ends lost 0 bases and 8 bases respectively, with 16 bases between them. Germline CDR1 SGHTA, CDR2 FQGNSA. The CDR3 reads CASSLAPPGGGEKLFF. The CDR3 nucleotides are TGTGCCAGCAGCTTAGCCCCACCTGGGGGCGGCGAAAAACTGTTTTTT.

This clone was found a few times. The chain combines TRBV28 with TRBJ2-1; D call uncertain. Trimming cost V 6 bases and J 4 bases, with 4 bases left between them. Germline V gives CDR1 MDHEN, CDR2 SYDVKM. The CDR3 has 11 residues. CDR3 in DNA: TGTGCCAGCAGCCGTTACAATGAGCAGTTCTTC. Residues: CASSRYNEQFF.